The rows below give T cell receptor beta chains drawn from one sample of a study of technical replicates of blood from a few donors. The method was immunoSEQ multiplex PCR; TCRdb's version includes in-frame clones alone and lacks a portion of them. The data show approximately 60,000 clones, about 83% seen once. Sequenced input: PBMCs. These receptors were obtained from a human donor in good health. Some clones in this sample may be carry-over from other donors' samples. Each CDR3 is given with its conserved first and last residue. The order of the fields is D gene, clone size, J gene, V gene, CDR3 protein, CDR3 DNA. D genes are given only for firm matches. Not all rows give a size; the values are once, few, many and, for expanded clones, a class.

D gene: NA; clone size: NA; J gene: TRBJ1-1; V gene: TRBV7-2; CDR3 protein: CASSPHGAGGAFF; CDR3 DNA: TGTGCCAGCAGCCCCCACGGCGCCGGGGGAGCTTTCTTT
D gene: NA; clone size: NA; J gene: TRBJ1-1; V gene: TRBV2; CDR3 protein: CASKDTVSPEAFF; CDR3 DNA: TGTGCCAGCAAGGACACGGTTAGCCCTGAAGCTTTCTTT
D gene: TRBD2; clone size: NA; J gene: TRBJ2-5; V gene: TRBV4-2; CDR3 protein: CASSQDLWGLAEQETQYF; CDR3 DNA: TGTGCCAGCAGCCAAGATCTTTGGGGACTAGCTGAGCAAGAGACCCAGTACTTC
D gene: TRBD1; clone size: NA; J gene: TRBJ2-4; V gene: TRBV5-4; CDR3 protein: CASWSRDRERVQYF; CDR3 DNA: TGTGCCAGCTGGTCCCGGGACAGGGAACGGGTTCAGTACTTC
D gene: NA; clone size: NA; J gene: TRBJ2-5; V gene: TRBV5-1; CDR3 protein: CASNGLGVYETQYF; CDR3 DNA: TGCGCCAGCAACGGACTCGGCGTGTATGAGACCCAGTACTTC
D gene: NA; clone size: NA; J gene: TRBJ1-1; V gene: TRBV5-1; CDR3 protein: CASSPGRGFEAFF; CDR3 DNA: TGCGCCAGCAGCCCGGGAAGAGGGTTTGAAGCTTTCTTT
D gene: TRBD2; clone size: NA; J gene: TRBJ2-1; V gene: TRBV6-6; CDR3 protein: CASSGTRVGNEQFF; CDR3 DNA: TGTGCCAGCAGCGGGACTAGAGTAGGCAATGAGCAGTTCTTC
D gene: NA; clone size: NA; J gene: TRBJ2-6; V gene: TRBV7-6; CDR3 protein: CASSIQNSGANVLTF; CDR3 DNA: TGTGCCAGCAGTATACAGAACTCTGGGGCCAACGTCCTGACTTTC
D gene: NA; clone size: NA; J gene: TRBJ1-1; V gene: TRBV6-5; CDR3 protein: CASSYQQYTEAFF; CDR3 DNA: TGTGCCAGCAGTTACCAACAGTACACTGAAGCTTTCTTT
D gene: NA; clone size: NA; J gene: TRBJ1-2; V gene: TRBV7-9; CDR3 protein: CASTRGAGDYGYTF; CDR3 DNA: TGTGCCAGCACCCGGGGGGCGGGGGACTATGGCTACACCTTC
D gene: NA; clone size: NA; J gene: TRBJ2-2; V gene: TRBV27; CDR3 protein: CASTPSAGNTGELFF; CDR3 DNA: TGTGCCAGCACCCCTTCGGCGGGGAACACCGGGGAGCTGTTTTTT
D gene: TRBD2; clone size: NA; J gene: TRBJ2-7; V gene: TRBV7-2; CDR3 protein: CASSLGLAGGYEQYF; CDR3 DNA: TGTGCCAGCAGCTTAGGTCTAGCGGGGGGCTACGAGCAGTACTTC
D gene: NA; clone size: NA; J gene: TRBJ2-5; V gene: TRBV9; CDR3 protein: CASSVGGGRQETQYF; CDR3 DNA: TGTGCCAGCAGCGTAGGGGGAGGCCGCCAAGAGACCCAGTACTTC
D gene: NA; clone size: NA; J gene: TRBJ1-4; V gene: TRBV4-2; CDR3 protein: CASSQGPDPTNEKLFF; CDR3 DNA: TGTGCCAGCAGCCAGGGGCCCGACCCAACTAATGAAAAACTGTTTTTT
D gene: TRBD2; clone size: NA; J gene: TRBJ2-2; V gene: TRBV9; CDR3 protein: CASSARASGRKSGELFF; CDR3 DNA: TGTGCCAGCAGCGCACGTGCAAGCGGGAGAAAGTCCGGGGAGCTGTTTTTT
D gene: NA; clone size: NA; J gene: TRBJ1-4; V gene: TRBV2; CDR3 protein: CASRREREKLFF; CDR3 DNA: TGTGCCAGCAGGCGCGAGCGTGAAAAACTGTTTTTT
D gene: TRBD1; clone size: once; J gene: TRBJ1-5; V gene: TRBV6-1; CDR3 protein: CASSETSGTAQHF; CDR3 DNA: TGTGCCAGCAGTGAAACATCAGGGACAGCCCAGCATTTT
D gene: NA; clone size: NA; J gene: TRBJ2-5; V gene: TRBV5-4; CDR3 protein: CASSSASVETQYF; CDR3 DNA: TGTGCCAGCAGCTCCGCATCAGTCGAGACCCAGTACTTC
D gene: NA; clone size: NA; J gene: TRBJ2-1; V gene: TRBV7-6; CDR3 protein: CASSSGGPHNEQFF; CDR3 DNA: TGTGCCAGCAGCTCCGGAGGGCCCCACAATGAGCAGTTCTTC
D gene: TRBD1; clone size: NA; J gene: TRBJ2-1; V gene: TRBV5-6; CDR3 protein: CASSLADREWGEQFF; CDR3 DNA: TGTGCCAGCAGCTTGGCCGACAGGGAATGGGGTGAGCAGTTCTTC
D gene: TRBD2; clone size: NA; J gene: TRBJ2-1; V gene: TRBV4-3; CDR3 protein: CASSQTATSTVRKDEQFF; CDR3 DNA: TGCGCCAGCAGCCAGACCGCGACTAGCACGGTCAGGAAGGATGAGCAGTTCTTC
D gene: NA; clone size: NA; J gene: TRBJ2-7; V gene: TRBV6-6; CDR3 protein: CASSYSAGGLGEQYF; CDR3 DNA: TGTGCCAGCAGTTACTCTGCAGGAGGTTTGGGCGAGCAGTACTTC
D gene: NA; clone size: NA; J gene: TRBJ2-3; V gene: TRBV6-6; CDR3 protein: CASSYSIHRDSQYF; CDR3 DNA: TGTGCCAGCAGTTACTCGATTCACCGGGACTCGCAGTATTTT
D gene: NA; clone size: once; J gene: TRBJ2-1; V gene: TRBV2; CDR3 protein: CASRRDRNNEQFF; CDR3 DNA: TGTGCCAGCAGGCGCGACAGGAACAATGAGCAGTTCTTC
D gene: NA; clone size: NA; J gene: TRBJ1-6; V gene: TRBV30; CDR3 protein: CAWSVPQGVTPLHF; CDR3 DNA: TGTGCCTGGAGTGTACCCCAGGGCGTGACACCCCTCCACTTT
D gene: NA; clone size: NA; J gene: TRBJ2-6; V gene: TRBV6-1; CDR3 protein: CASSEISVAGISGANVLTF; CDR3 DNA: TGTGCCAGCAGTGAAATTTCGGTGGCAGGGATATCCGGGGCCAACGTCCTGACTTTC
D gene: TRBD1; clone size: NA; J gene: TRBJ1-1; V gene: TRBV6-5; CDR3 protein: CASSPLGTVNTEAFF; CDR3 DNA: TGTGCCAGCAGTCCACTTGGGACAGTTAACACTGAAGCTTTCTTT
D gene: NA; clone size: NA; J gene: TRBJ1-5; V gene: TRBV4-1; CDR3 protein: CASSFQRSQPQHF; CDR3 DNA: TGCGCCAGCAGCTTCCAGCGGAGTCAGCCCCAGCATTTT
D gene: NA; clone size: NA; J gene: TRBJ1-1; V gene: TRBV5-1; CDR3 protein: CASSLEVQGNTEAFF; CDR3 DNA: TGCGCCAGCAGCTTGGAGGTACAGGGGAACACTGAAGCTTTCTTT
D gene: TRBD2; clone size: NA; J gene: TRBJ2-2; V gene: TRBV4-1; CDR3 protein: CASSQEPLAAANTGELFF; CDR3 DNA: TGCGCCAGCAGCCAAGAACCACTAGCGGCCGCGAACACCGGGGAGCTGTTTTTT
D gene: TRBD1; clone size: NA; J gene: TRBJ1-2; V gene: TRBV28; CDR3 protein: CASSIDRVRGYTF; CDR3 DNA: TGTGCCAGCAGCATCGACAGGGTGCGGGGCTACACCTTC
D gene: NA; clone size: NA; J gene: TRBJ2-5; V gene: TRBV30; CDR3 protein: CAWSIVQETQYF; CDR3 DNA: TGTGCCTGGAGTATAGTCCAAGAGACCCAGTACTTC
D gene: TRBD2; clone size: NA; J gene: TRBJ2-1; V gene: TRBV5-4; CDR3 protein: CASRQGGLAGGSSYNEQFF; CDR3 DNA: TGTGCCAGCAGGCAAGGTGGACTAGCGGGGGGGAGCTCCTACAATGAGCAGTTCTTC
D gene: TRBD1; clone size: few; J gene: TRBJ2-7; V gene: TRBV7-9; CDR3 protein: CASSSGTALSEQYF; CDR3 DNA: TGTGCCAGCAGCTCCGGGACAGCATTAAGCGAGCAGTACTTC
D gene: TRBD2; clone size: NA; J gene: TRBJ2-3; V gene: TRBV7-9; CDR3 protein: CASSPSGVTDTQYF; CDR3 DNA: TGTGCCAGCAGCCCCAGCGGGGTCACAGATACGCAGTATTTT
D gene: NA; clone size: NA; J gene: TRBJ2-2; V gene: TRBV10-3; CDR3 protein: CAISRGMNTGELFF; CDR3 DNA: TGTGCCATCAGCCGGGGGATGAACACCGGGGAGCTGTTTTTT
D gene: NA; clone size: NA; J gene: TRBJ2-1; V gene: TRBV5-6; CDR3 protein: CASRSGSGFYNEQFF; CDR3 DNA: TGTGCCAGCAGGTCGGGAAGCGGGTTCTACAATGAGCAGTTCTTC
D gene: TRBD1; clone size: NA; J gene: TRBJ1-2; V gene: TRBV6-6; CDR3 protein: CASCTGANYGYTF; CDR3 DNA: TGTGCCAGCTGCACAGGGGCTAACTATGGCTACACCTTC
D gene: TRBD2; clone size: once; J gene: TRBJ2-3; V gene: TRBV7-9; CDR3 protein: CASSLKSGGSTDTQYF; CDR3 DNA: TGTGCCAGCAGCTTAAAGTCTGGCGGGAGCACCGATACGCAGTATTTT
D gene: TRBD1; clone size: NA; J gene: TRBJ2-5; V gene: TRBV5-1; CDR3 protein: CASSPTGGAGKETQYF; CDR3 DNA: TGCGCCAGCAGCCCAACAGGGGGCGCCGGCAAAGAGACCCAGTACTTC
D gene: NA; clone size: NA; J gene: TRBJ2-2; V gene: TRBV10-3; CDR3 protein: CAISLSSNTGELFF; CDR3 DNA: TGTGCCATCAGCCTATCTAGCAACACCGGGGAGCTGTTTTTT
D gene: NA; clone size: NA; J gene: TRBJ2-2; V gene: TRBV7-6; CDR3 protein: CASSPTANTGELFF; CDR3 DNA: TGTGCCAGCAGCCCGACAGCGAACACCGGGGAGCTGTTTTTT
D gene: NA; clone size: few; J gene: TRBJ1-6; V gene: TRBV6-5; CDR3 protein: CASSYLGVNSPLHF; CDR3 DNA: TGTGCCAGCAGTTACTTAGGGGTAAATTCACCCCTCCACTTT
D gene: TRBD1; clone size: NA; J gene: TRBJ2-5; V gene: TRBV6-1; CDR3 protein: CASRKDRGGETQYF; CDR3 DNA: TGTGCCAGCAGAAAGGACAGGGGAGGCGAGACCCAGTACTTC
D gene: NA; clone size: NA; J gene: TRBJ2-7; V gene: TRBV4-3; CDR3 protein: CASSQDRAGGGNEQYF; CDR3 DNA: TGCGCCAGCAGCCAAGATAGGGCTGGGGGAGGCAACGAGCAGTACTTC
D gene: TRBD1; clone size: NA; J gene: TRBJ2-1; V gene: TRBV7-9; CDR3 protein: CASSPGTVTYNEQFF; CDR3 DNA: TGTGCCAGCAGCCCTGGGACAGTAACCTACAATGAGCAGTTCTTC
D gene: TRBD2; clone size: NA; J gene: TRBJ2-1; V gene: TRBV4-2; CDR3 protein: CASSQDSTSGAYNEQFF; CDR3 DNA: TGTGCCAGCAGCCAAGACTCGACTAGCGGAGCTTACAATGAGCAGTTCTTC
D gene: NA; clone size: NA; J gene: TRBJ2-2; V gene: TRBV10-3; CDR3 protein: CAISRESNTGELFF; CDR3 DNA: TGTGCCATCAGTCGGGAATCGAACACCGGGGAGCTGTTTTTT
D gene: TRBD2; clone size: NA; J gene: TRBJ2-1; V gene: TRBV15; CDR3 protein: CATSRVGTSGSGHEQFF; CDR3 DNA: TGTGCCACCAGCAGAGTGGGGACTAGCGGGAGTGGGCATGAGCAGTTCTTC
D gene: TRBD2; clone size: NA; J gene: TRBJ2-3; V gene: TRBV27; CDR3 protein: CASSPNLAGAADTQYF; CDR3 DNA: TGTGCCAGCAGTCCCAACCTAGCGGGGGCAGCAGATACGCAGTATTTT